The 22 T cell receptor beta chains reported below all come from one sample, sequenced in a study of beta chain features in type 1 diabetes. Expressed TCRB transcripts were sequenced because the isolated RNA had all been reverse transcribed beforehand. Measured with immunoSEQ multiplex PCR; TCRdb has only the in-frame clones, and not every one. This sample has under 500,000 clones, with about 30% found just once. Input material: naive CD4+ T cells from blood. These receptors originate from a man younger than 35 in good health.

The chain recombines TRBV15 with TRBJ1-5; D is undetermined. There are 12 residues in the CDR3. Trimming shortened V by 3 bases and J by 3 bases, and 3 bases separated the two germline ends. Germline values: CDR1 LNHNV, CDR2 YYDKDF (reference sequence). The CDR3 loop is CATSRINQPQHF. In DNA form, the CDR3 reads TGTGCCACCAGCAGGATCAATCAGCCCCAGCATTTT.

The CDR3 protein is CASSQGGLAGSETQYF. CDR3 sequence (DNA): TGCGCCAGCAGCCAAGGGGGACTAGCGGGATCAGAGACCCAGTACTTC. V and J are TRBV4-3 and TRBJ2-5; 13 bases are a match to TRBD2. The V gene end was trimmed by 1 base and the J gene end by 4 bases; junction bases not matched to a gene: 3. The CDR3 has 16 amino acids. Germline CDR1 and CDR2: LGHNA and YSLEER.

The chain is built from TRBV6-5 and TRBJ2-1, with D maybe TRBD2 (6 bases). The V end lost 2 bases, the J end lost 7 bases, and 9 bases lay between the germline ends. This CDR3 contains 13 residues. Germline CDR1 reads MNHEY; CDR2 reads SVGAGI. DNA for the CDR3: TGTGCCAGCAGTTACCGGGGGTTGAATGAGCAGTTCTTC. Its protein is CASSYRGLNEQFF.

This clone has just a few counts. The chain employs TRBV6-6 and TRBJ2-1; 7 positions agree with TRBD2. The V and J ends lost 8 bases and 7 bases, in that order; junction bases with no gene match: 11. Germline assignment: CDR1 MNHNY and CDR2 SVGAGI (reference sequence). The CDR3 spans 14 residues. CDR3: CASRMGGPGNEQFF. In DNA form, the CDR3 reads TGTGCCAGCCGCATGGGAGGGCCGGGGAATGAGCAGTTCTTC.

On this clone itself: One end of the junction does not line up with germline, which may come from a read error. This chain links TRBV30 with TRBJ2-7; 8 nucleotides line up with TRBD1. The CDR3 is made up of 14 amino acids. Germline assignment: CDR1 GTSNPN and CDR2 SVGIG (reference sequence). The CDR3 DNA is TGTGCCGGGAGTGCTGGGACAGGCGCTTACGAGCAGTACTTC. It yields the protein CAGSAGTGAYEQYF.

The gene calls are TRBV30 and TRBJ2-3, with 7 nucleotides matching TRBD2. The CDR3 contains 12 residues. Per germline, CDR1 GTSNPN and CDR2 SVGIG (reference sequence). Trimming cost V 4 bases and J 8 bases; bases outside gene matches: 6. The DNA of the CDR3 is TGTGCCTGGACACCTGGGGGGGGTACGCAGTATTTT. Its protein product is CAWTPGGGTQYF.

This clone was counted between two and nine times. In DNA form, the CDR3 reads TGTGCCATCAGTGAACCCAATGGGCATGGCTACACCTTC. This sequence encodes CAISEPNGHGYTF. The chain joins TRBV10-3 to TRBJ1-2; D is unresolved. The V gene lost 3 bases and the J gene lost 6 bases, with 11 bases spanning the gap. The CDR3 consists of 13 residues. The germline V gene encodes CDR1 ENHRY and CDR2 SYGVKD.

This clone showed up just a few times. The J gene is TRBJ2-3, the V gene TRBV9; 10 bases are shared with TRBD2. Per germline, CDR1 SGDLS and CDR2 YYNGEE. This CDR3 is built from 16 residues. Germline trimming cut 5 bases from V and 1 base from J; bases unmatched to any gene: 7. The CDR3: CASSTSGTSGTDTQYF. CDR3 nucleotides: TGTGCCAGCAGTACCTCCGGGACTAGCGGCACAGATACGCAGTATTTT. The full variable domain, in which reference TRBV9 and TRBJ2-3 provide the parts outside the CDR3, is DSGVTQTPKHLITATGQRVTLRCSPRSGDLSVYWYQQSLDQGLQFLIQYYNGEERAKGNILERFSAQQFPDLHSELNLSSLELGDSALYFCASSTSGTSGTDTQYFGPGTRLTVL.

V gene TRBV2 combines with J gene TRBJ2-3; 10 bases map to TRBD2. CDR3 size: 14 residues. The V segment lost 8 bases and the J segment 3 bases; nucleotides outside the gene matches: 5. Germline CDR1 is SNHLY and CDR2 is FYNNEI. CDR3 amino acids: CASGRTSGTDTQYF. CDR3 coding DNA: TGTGCCAGCGGCCGGACTAGCGGAACAGATACGCAGTATTTT.

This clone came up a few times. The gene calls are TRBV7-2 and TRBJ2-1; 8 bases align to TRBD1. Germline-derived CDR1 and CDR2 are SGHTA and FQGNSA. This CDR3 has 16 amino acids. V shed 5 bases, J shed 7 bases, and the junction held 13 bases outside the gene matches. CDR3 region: CASSPRAGGALNEQFF. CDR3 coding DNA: TGTGCCAGCAGCCCTCGGGCAGGGGGCGCGCTAAATGAGCAGTTCTTC. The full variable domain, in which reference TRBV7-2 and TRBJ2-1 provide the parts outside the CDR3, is GAGVSQSPSNKVTEKGKDVELRCDPISGHTALYWYRQSLGQGLEFLIYFQGNSAPDKSGLPSDRFSAERTGGSVSTLTIQRTQQEDSAVYLCASSPRAGGALNEQFFGPGTRLTVL.

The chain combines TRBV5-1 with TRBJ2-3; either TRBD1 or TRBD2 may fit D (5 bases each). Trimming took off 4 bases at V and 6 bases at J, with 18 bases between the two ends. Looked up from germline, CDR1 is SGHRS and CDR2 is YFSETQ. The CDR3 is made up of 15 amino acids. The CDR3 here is CASSRGPQAQDTQYF. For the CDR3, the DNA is TGCGCCAGCAGCCGGGGACCTCAAGCACAGGATACGCAGTATTTT.

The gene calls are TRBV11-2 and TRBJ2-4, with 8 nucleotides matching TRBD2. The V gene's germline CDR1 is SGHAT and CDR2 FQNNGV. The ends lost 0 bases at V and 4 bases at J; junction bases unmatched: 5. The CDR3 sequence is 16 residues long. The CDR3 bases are TGTGCCAGCAGCTTAGACCCGAGCGGGAGAAAAAACATTCAGTACTTC. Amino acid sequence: CASSLDPSGRKNIQYF. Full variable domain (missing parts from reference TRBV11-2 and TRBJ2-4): EAGVAQSPRYKIIEKRQSVAFWCNPISGHATLYWYQQILGQGPKLLIQFQNNGVVDDSQLPKDRFSAERLKGVDSTLKIQPAKLEDSAVYLCASSLDPSGRKNIQYFGAGTRLSVL.

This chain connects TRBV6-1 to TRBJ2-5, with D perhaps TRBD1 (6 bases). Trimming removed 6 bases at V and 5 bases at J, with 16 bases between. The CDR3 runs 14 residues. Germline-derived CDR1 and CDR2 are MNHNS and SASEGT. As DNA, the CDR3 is TGTGCCAGCAGGGGTTCACAGGGCGTGGAGACCCAGTACTTC. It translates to CASRGSQGVETQYF.

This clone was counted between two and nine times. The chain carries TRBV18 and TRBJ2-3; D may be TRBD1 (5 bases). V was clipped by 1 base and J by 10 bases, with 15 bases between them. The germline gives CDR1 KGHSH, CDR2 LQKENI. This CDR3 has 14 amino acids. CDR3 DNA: TGTGCCAGCTCACCACTCGGACACAAGAATTCGCAGTATTTT. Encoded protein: CASSPLGHKNSQYF.

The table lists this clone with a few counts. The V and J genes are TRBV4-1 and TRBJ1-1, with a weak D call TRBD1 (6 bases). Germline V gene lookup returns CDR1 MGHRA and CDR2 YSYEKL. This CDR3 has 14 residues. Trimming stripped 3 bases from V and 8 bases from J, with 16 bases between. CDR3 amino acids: CASSQDATGYEAFF. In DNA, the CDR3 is TGCGCCAGCAGCCAGGATGCGACAGGTTACGAAGCTTTCTTT.

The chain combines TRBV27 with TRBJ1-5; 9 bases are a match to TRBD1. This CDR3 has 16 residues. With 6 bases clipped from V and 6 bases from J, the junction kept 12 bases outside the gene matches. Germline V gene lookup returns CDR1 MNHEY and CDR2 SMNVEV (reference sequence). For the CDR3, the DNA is TGTGCCAGCAGGAGAACAGGGGGCGCGATAGGTCAGCCCCAGCATTTT. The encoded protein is CASRRTGGAIGQPQHF.

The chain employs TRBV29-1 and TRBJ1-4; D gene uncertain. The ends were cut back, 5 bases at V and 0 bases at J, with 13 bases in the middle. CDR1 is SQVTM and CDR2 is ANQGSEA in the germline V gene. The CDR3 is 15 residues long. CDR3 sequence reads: CSVTLSGATNEKLFF. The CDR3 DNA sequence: TGCAGCGTTACCTTGAGTGGCGCAACTAATGAAAAACTGTTTTTT.

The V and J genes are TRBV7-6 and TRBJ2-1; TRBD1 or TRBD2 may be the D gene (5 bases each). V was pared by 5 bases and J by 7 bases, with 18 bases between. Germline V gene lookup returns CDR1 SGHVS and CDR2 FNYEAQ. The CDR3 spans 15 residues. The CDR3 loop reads CASSTHPGRLNEQFF. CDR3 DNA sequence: TGTGCCAGCAGCACCCATCCGGGGCGTTTGAATGAGCAGTTCTTC.

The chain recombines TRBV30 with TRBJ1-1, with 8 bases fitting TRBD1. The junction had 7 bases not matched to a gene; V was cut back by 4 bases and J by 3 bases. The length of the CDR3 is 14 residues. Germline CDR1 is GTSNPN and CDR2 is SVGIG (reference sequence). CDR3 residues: CAWIPRQGHTEAFF. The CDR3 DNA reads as TGTGCCTGGATACCTAGACAGGGGCACACTGAAGCTTTCTTT.

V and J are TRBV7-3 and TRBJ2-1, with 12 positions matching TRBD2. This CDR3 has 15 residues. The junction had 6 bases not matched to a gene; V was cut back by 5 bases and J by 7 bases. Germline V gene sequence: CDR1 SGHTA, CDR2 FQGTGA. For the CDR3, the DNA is TGTGCCAGCAGCCTCGGACTAGCGGGGACTAATGAGCAGTTCTTC. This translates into CASSLGLAGTNEQFF.

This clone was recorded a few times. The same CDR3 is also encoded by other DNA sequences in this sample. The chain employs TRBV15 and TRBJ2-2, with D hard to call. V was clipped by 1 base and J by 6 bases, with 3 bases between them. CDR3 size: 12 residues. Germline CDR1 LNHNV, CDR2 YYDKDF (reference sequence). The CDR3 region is CATSRVAGELFF. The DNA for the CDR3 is TGTGCCACCAGCAGAGTTGCCGGGGAGCTGTTTTTT.

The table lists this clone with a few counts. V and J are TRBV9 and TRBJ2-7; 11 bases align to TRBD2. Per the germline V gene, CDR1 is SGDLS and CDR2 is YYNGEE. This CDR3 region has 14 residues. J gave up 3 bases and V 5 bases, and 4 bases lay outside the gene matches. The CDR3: CASSSTSGNYEQYF. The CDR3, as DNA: TGTGCCAGCAGTTCGACTAGCGGGAACTACGAGCAGTACTTC.